This paragraph reports one TCR beta chain. Its antigen remains unidentified. This CDR3 comprises 14 residues. Trimming removed 4 bases from V and 3 bases from J; junction bases left unmatched: 3. Per the germline V gene, CDR1 is SGHKS and CDR2 is YYEKEE (reference sequence). This record belongs to a study of cytomegalovirus exposure and HLA in healthy donors. In the PCR, 60 Vbeta and 13 Jbeta primers were used. Here immunoSEQ multiplex PCR was the method, and the copy in TCRdb shows in-frame clones only, minus some. The sample has over 120,000 clones; 82% are singletons. Overall study findings and caveats: Later analysis identified several of the most significant clusters that appeared linked to common viral pathogens. Highly shared sequence variants in one cluster were likely a sequencing artifact.

This chain links TRBV5-5 with TRBJ1-5, with TRBD1 matching over 8 bases. This sequence originates from a woman aged 55 to 70 in good health and CMV-seropositive. The sequenced material came from PBMCs. CDR3 DNA: TGTGCCAGCAGCCCGGACAGGGTCAATCAGCCCCAGCATTTT. Translated: CASSPDRVNQPQHF. Based on the CDR3 plus reference TRBV5-5 and TRBJ1-5, the full variable domain is DAGVTQSPTHLIKTRGQQVTLRCSPISGHKSVSWYQQVLGQGPQFIFQYYEKEERGRGNFPDRFSARQFPNYSSELNVNALLLGDSALYLCASSPDRVNQPQHFGDGTRLSIL.